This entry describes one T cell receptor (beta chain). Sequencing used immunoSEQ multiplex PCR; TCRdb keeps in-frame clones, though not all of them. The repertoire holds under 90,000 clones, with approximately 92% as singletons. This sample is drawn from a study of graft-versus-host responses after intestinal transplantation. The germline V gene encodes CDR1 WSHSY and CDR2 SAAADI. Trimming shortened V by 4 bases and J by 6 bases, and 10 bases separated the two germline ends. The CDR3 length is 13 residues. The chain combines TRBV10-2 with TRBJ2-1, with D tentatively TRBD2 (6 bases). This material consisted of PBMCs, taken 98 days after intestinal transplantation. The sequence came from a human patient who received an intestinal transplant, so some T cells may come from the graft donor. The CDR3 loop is CASSVDYLNEQFF. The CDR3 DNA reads TGCGCCAGCAGTGTGGACTACCTCAATGAGCAGTTCTTC.